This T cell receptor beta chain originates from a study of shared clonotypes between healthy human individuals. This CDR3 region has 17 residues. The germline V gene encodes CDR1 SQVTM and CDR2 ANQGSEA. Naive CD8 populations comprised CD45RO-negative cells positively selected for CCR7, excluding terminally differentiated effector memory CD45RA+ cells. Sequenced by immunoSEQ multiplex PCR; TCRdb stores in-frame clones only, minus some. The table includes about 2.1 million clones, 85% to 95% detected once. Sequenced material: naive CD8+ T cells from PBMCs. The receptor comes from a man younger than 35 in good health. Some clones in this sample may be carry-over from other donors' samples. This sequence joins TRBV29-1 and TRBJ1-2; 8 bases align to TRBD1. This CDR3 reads CNPHREFQHRGNYGYTF. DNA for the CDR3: TGCAACCCCCATCGGGAGTTCCAACACAGGGGGAACTATGGCTACACCTTC.